This T cell receptor (beta chain) appears in the sequencing data of a study of OX40 agonist ivuxolimab in advanced cancers. Study-level information: A male proportion of around 86% was recorded, with mean age around 62 years and range roughly 20 to 85. It was permissible to have had prior anti-PD-1, anti-PD-L1 or anti-CTLA-4 therapy, and less than 45% had some.

The method was immunoSEQ multiplex PCR; TCRdb's version includes in-frame clones alone and lacks a portion of them. The repertoire consists of approximately 52,000 clones, with about four fifths occurring once and the leading ten covering 1.1%. The germline gives CDR1 SGDLS, CDR2 YYNGEE. The CDR3 has 16 residues. V was pared by 3 bases and J by 6 bases, with 18 bases between. Study outcomes and limitations: Clonal expansion from baseline to week 6 occurred in both CD4+ and CD8+ T cells. Clonal expansion in partial responders at 0.1-3.0 mg/kg ranked among the lowest.

Worth noting for this clone: What it recognizes is unknown.

This receptor was identified in an adult with an advanced solid tumor such as melanoma, head and neck, liver or kidney cancer. Specimen: CD4+ or CD8+ T cells sorted from blood, collected in a trial of the OX40 agonist ivuxolimab. The chain employs TRBV9 and TRBJ2-2; TRBD1 is a possible D gene (5 bases). The CDR3 loop is CASSALGVGRAGELFF. CDR3 in DNA: TGTGCCAGCAGCGCCCTAGGGGTAGGCAGGGCCGGGGAGCTGTTTTTT.